This is a list of T cell receptor beta chains from one sample in a study of blood T cells in healthy people across ages. TCRdb re-called the 5' RACE reads through MiXCR, storing one row per CDR3 protein. The sample yields about 720,000 distinct CDR3 sequences, 20% to 25% seen once. The data also belong to a second study, concerning T cells of mothers and their children.

The sample consisted of blood. All receptors derive from a boy aged 5-17 years in good health. Both conserved end residues are part of each CDR3. Fields, in order: clone size, J gene, D gene, V gene, CDR3 protein, CDR3 DNA. The D gene is left open where the match is weak. For some rows the clone size is stated as once, few or many, or as a class when expanded; others skip it.

.	TRBJ1-6	.	TRBV20-1	CSALVGQSKLTPLHF	TGCAGTGCCCTAGTCGGACAGTCAAAATTGACACCCCTCCACTTT
few	TRBJ1-5	.	TRBV6-2/TRBV6-3	CASSRTEHGNQPQHF	TGTGCCAGCAGCAGAACAGAACATGGCAATCAGCCCCAGCATTTT
.	TRBJ2-2	.	TRBV9	CASSVQWGGELFF	TGTGCCAGCAGCGTACAGTGGGGCGGGGAGCTGTTTTTT
.	TRBJ2-5	.	TRBV7-2	CASSLVASDTPRWTQYF	TGTGCCAGCAGCCTCGTGGCTAGCGATACCCCGCGGTGGACCCAGTACTTC
many	TRBJ1-2	.	TRBV11-2	CASSLEGLPAYGYTF	TGTGCCAGCAGCTTAGAAGGGCTTCCAGCCTATGGCTACACCTTC
.	TRBJ2-7	.	TRBV20-1	CSARDPGLVSYEQYF	TGCAGTGCTAGAGATCCGGGACTGGTCTCCTACGAGCAGTACTTC
few	TRBJ2-7	.	TRBV11-2	CASSLDNLSGEQYF	TGTGCCAGCAGCTTAGATAATTTAAGCGGGGAGCAGTACTTC
few	TRBJ2-7	.	TRBV20-1	CSAPAGVGVSYEQYF	TGCAGTGCCCCGGCCGGGGTGGGGGTATCCTACGAGCAGTACTTC
.	TRBJ1-1	.	TRBV19	CATSQGNTEAFF	TGTGCCACCTCCCAGGGGAACACTGAAGCTTTCTTT
.	TRBJ1-3	.	TRBV7-6	CASSLSAGLQMASGNTIYF	TGTGCCAGCAGCTTATCAGCCGGGCTCCAAATGGCTTCTGGAAACACCATATATTTT
many	TRBJ2-1	.	TRBV12-3/TRBV12-4	CATVPSPYNEQFF	TGTGCCACCGTCCCTAGCCCCTACAATGAGCAGTTCTTC
.	TRBJ2-4	TRBD1	TRBV7-2	CASSPKQGAHIQYF	TGTGCCAGCAGCCCGAAACAGGGGGCGCACATTCAGTACTTC
.	TRBJ2-7	.	TRBV12-3/TRBV12-4	CASAYSYEQYF	TGTGCCAGTGCCTACTCCTACGAGCAGTACTTC
.	TRBJ2-7	.	TRBV11-2	CASAARSSYEQYF	TGTGCCAGCGCTGCAAGGAGCTCCTACGAGCAGTACTTC
few	TRBJ2-7	.	TRBV10-3	CAISESSRLTLSSYEQYF	TGTGCCATCAGTGAGTCTAGTCGCCTGACCCTAAGCTCCTACGAGCAGTACTTC
.	TRBJ2-1	.	TRBV4-3	CASSQDIDDRSYNEQFF	TGCGCCAGCAGCCAAGATATAGACGACCGGTCCTACAATGAGCAGTTCTTC
few	TRBJ2-7	.	TRBV4-1	CASSQDIRAEQYF	TGCGCCAGCAGCCAAGATATTCGGGCGGAGCAGTACTTC
.	TRBJ2-5	.	TRBV11-2	CASSSGTSQETQYF	TGTGCCAGCAGCTCCGGGACATCGCAAGAGACCCAGTACTTC
few	TRBJ2-2	.	TRBV12-3/TRBV12-4	CASSPVRGRLPVELFF	TGTGCCAGCAGCCCGGTGAGGGGTAGACTACCAGTAGAGCTGTTTTTT
.	TRBJ2-3	TRBD1	TRBV5-1	CASGEPGTGFWDTDTQYF	TGCGCCAGCGGCGAACCCGGGACAGGGTTTTGGGACACAGATACGCAGTATTTT
.	TRBJ2-1	TRBD2	TRBV2	CASSPPLRGGNNEQFF	TGTGCCAGCAGTCCCCCTCTACGGGGGGGCAACAATGAGCAGTTCTTC
.	TRBJ1-5	.	TRBV7-9	CASSLSGDSNQPQHF	TGTGCCAGCAGCTTATCCGGGGATAGCAATCAGCCCCAGCATTTT
.	TRBJ2-5	.	TRBV7-3	CASSPGTNQETQYF	TGTGCCAGCAGCCCCGGGACAAACCAAGAGACCCAGTACTTC
few	TRBJ1-2	TRBD1	TRBV6-6	CATGQGSFYGYTF	TGTGCCACTGGACAGGGAAGCTTCTATGGCTACACCTTC
once	TRBJ1-2	.	TRBV27	CASSPSPRPGYTF	TGTGCCAGCAGTCCGTCCCCTAGACCTGGCTACACCTTC
few	TRBJ2-2	TRBD1	TRBV9	CASSAEWDRGRPAAGELFF	TGTGCCAGCAGCGCCGAATGGGACAGGGGGCGCCCGGCAGCCGGGGAGCTGTTTTTT
.	TRBJ1-6	TRBD1	TRBV20-1	CSAWDRGYSPLHF	TGCAGTGCCTGGGACAGGGGATATTCACCCCTCCACTTT
.	TRBJ1-4	TRBD1	TRBV20-1	CSATGGNEKLFF	TGCAGTGCTACAGGGGGTAATGAAAAACTGTTTTTT
.	TRBJ1-2	.	TRBV12-3/TRBV12-4	CASSPHSRNYGYTF	TGTGCCAGCAGTCCGCACTCTAGAAACTATGGCTACACCTTC
few	TRBJ2-5	TRBD2	TRBV5-1	CASSLAGGGYGETQYF	TGCGCCAGCAGCTTGGCAGGCGGGGGTTACGGGGAGACCCAGTACTTC
.	TRBJ1-1	.	TRBV7-2	CASSFNPGPDTEAFF	TGCGCCAGCAGCTTCAACCCAGGGCCGGACACTGAAGCTTTCTTT
.	TRBJ1-4	.	TRBV20-1	CSAPGPDEKLFF	TGCAGTGCTCCGGGCCCTGATGAAAAACTGTTTTTT
.	TRBJ2-4	TRBD1	TRBV15	CATSRDDREINIQYF	TGTGCCACCAGCAGAGATGACAGGGAGATAAACATTCAGTACTTC
many	TRBJ2-4	TRBD2	TRBV20-1	CSANPRGGKNIQYF	TGCAGTGCCAACCCCCGGGGGGGAAAAAACATTCAGTACTTC
.	TRBJ2-3	TRBD2	TRBV3-1	CASSQAGLAGSDTQYF	TGTGCCAGCAGCCAAGCAGGACTAGCGGGATCAGATACGCAGTATTTT
.	TRBJ2-1	.	TRBV12-3/TRBV12-4	CASSFRETPYNEQFF	TGTGCCAGCAGCTTCCGGGAGACCCCTTACAATGAGCAGTTCTTC
.	TRBJ2-6	TRBD1	TRBV5-1	CASSHYDRDVWANVLTF	TGCGCCAGCAGCCACTATGACAGGGACGTCTGGGCCAACGTCCTGACTTTC
.	TRBJ2-7	.	TRBV10-3	CAISEIVALSYEQYF	TGTGCCATCAGTGAGATTGTAGCGCTCTCCTACGAGCAGTACTTC
.	TRBJ1-2	.	TRBV5-1	CASSGVQAPFHGYTF	TGCGCCAGCAGCGGTGTACAGGCCCCTTTCCATGGCTACACCTTC
.	TRBJ1-2	TRBD1	TRBV7-2	CASSARDSPNYGYTF	TGTGCCAGCAGCGCAAGGGACAGCCCTAACTATGGCTACACCTTC
few	TRBJ2-7	TRBD1	TRBV28	CASSLYQGAFSYEQYF	TGTGCCAGCAGTTTATACCAGGGGGCCTTCTCCTACGAGCAGTACTTC
few	TRBJ1-6	.	TRBV28	CASSFWDTDNSPLHF	TGTGCCAGCAGTTTCTGGGACACCGATAATTCACCCCTCCACTTT
.	TRBJ1-4	.	TRBV18	CASSPPDSDARDEKLFF	TGTGCCAGCTCACCACCGGACAGCGACGCAAGGGATGAAAAACTGTTTTTT
few	TRBJ1-2	TRBD1	TRBV28	CASTNPVRGSNYGYTF	TGTGCCAGCACCAACCCAGTCAGGGGGTCCAACTATGGCTACACCTTC
many	TRBJ1-5	.	TRBV4-3	CASSQDRGQPQHF	TGCGCCAGCAGCCAAGACAGGGGACAGCCCCAGCATTTT
few	TRBJ1-2	.	TRBV9	CASSPQLNAEVGYTF	TGTGCCAGCAGCCCCCAGTTGAACGCTGAGGTTGGCTACACCTTC
few	TRBJ1-2	.	TRBV7-9	CASSLVASMGYTF	TGTGCCAGCAGCTTAGTAGCGAGTATGGGCTACACCTTC
.	TRBJ2-1	.	TRBV2	CASSPRAGENYEQFF	TGTGCCAGCAGTCCCCGGGCAGGGGAGAATTATGAGCAGTTCTTC
.	TRBJ1-5	.	TRBV20-1	CSADLRVGNQPQHF	TGCAGTGCGGATCTACGGGTGGGCAATCAGCCCCAGCATTTT
few	TRBJ2-1	TRBD1	TRBV6-2/TRBV6-3	CASSYAFRTGNNEQFF	TGTGCCAGCAGTTACGCTTTTCGGACAGGGAACAATGAGCAGTTCTTC
few	TRBJ2-5	TRBD1	TRBV6-1	CASSDGTGVNSETQYF	TGTGCCAGCAGTGACGGGACAGGGGTGAATTCGGAGACCCAGTACTTC
.	TRBJ2-5	.	TRBV2	CASSGVLQETQYF	TGTGCCAGCAGTGGGGTACTCCAAGAGACCCAGTACTTC
.	TRBJ1-5	.	TRBV21-1	CASSKALRGLQPQHF	TGTGCCAGCAGCAAAGCGCTGAGGGGGCTTCAGCCCCAGCATTTT
.	TRBJ2-1	.	TRBV3-1	CASSQDIYNEQFF	TGTGCCAGCAGCCAAGACATTTACAATGAGCAGTTCTTC
few	TRBJ1-1	.	TRBV29-1	CSVDSGQTEAFF	TGCAGCGTTGATTCGGGGCAGACTGAAGCTTTCTTT